The clone carrying this T cell receptor beta chain was counted once. A much bigger clone sits one base away, suggesting this may be a read error. The conserved closing phenylalanine or tryptophan is absent in this CDR3, likely reflecting a read error. The sample originates from a study of regulatory T cells in long-lasting Graves disease. Investigators prepared the TCR beta libraries by applying iRepertoire HTBI primers and Arm-PCR of CDR3 regions. TCRdb itself ran the multiplex PCR reads through MiXCR, one entry per CDR3 protein. The sample lists around 450,000 distinct CDR3 sequences; 20% to 25% were seen once. Germline CDR1 reads MRHNA; CDR2 reads SNTAGT. The ends were cut back, 3 bases at V and 1 base at J, with 9 bases in the middle. CDR3 length: 14 amino acids. Time point described: persistent/refractory GD, antithyroid drugs over 5 years with positive TRAb. PBMCs were the source of the RNA used for TCR sequencing.

The TCR comes from a female donor with Graves disease. The sample consisted of peripheral blood mononuclear cells (PBMCs), taken when the disease was refractory, from a patient treated with antithyroid drugs. This chain uses TRBV6-4 with TRBJ2-5, with no clear D. CDR3 coding DNA: TGTGCCAGCAGTGAAGATCACACCCAAGAGACCCAGTACCTC. Translated: CASSEDHTQETQYL.